This T cell receptor (beta chain) was captured by sequencing in a study of identical twins (TCRdb year 2016). General notes on the study: To test whether fetal clonotypes persist, this study deep-sequenced TCR alpha and beta repertoires from monozygotic twins, from unrelated adults of various ages, and from cord blood. Replicate twin experiments were performed at different times using different library preparation protocols to rule out contamination. Here is what the overall study found, with its caveats: Because the same donors could not be followed over many years, the conclusions relied on cross-sectional statistical analysis. Invariant T cells such as MAIT and iNKT could partly confound zero-insertion analyses, although diverse VJ usage argued against such confounding for most clonotypes. Abundant cord blood beta clonotypes had fewer insertions, young adult naive repertoires showed a similar but weaker trend, and memory repertoires showed no such trend. Excess twin sharing in beta out-of-frame sequences was weaker because fewer shared sequences lowered the signal-to-noise ratio. Compared with coincidental sharing between unrelated individuals, out-of-frame TCR alpha sequences shared between twins had an excess of sequences with low generation probability. In monozygotic twins, out-of-frame TCR alpha sharing was systematically underestimated by recombination models, although the models agreed with sharing between unrelated individuals.

Concerning this clonotype itself: What antigen it recognizes has not been identified. No base quality information exists; no much larger clone differs at one position.

The germline V gene provides CDR1 KGHDR and CDR2 SFDVKD. The CDR3 contains 16 residues, cysteine and phenylalanine counted. This entry keeps only the CDR3 DNA: 48 bases, framed from base 1. From V the trimming removes 3 bases and from J it removes 2 bases, while the gene matches leave 3 bases of the junction unaccounted for. Libraries were built with 5' RACE. Sequencing was carried out with an Illumina HiSeq 2000. A universal primer binding site was added through template switching, and the final cDNA carried a unique molecular identifier so that TCR cDNA molecules could be counted accurately. Specific primers in the conserved constant-segment region were used to synthesize first-strand cDNA for TCR alpha and beta chains. To control for contamination, every cDNA library carried two barcodes: a SMART-Mk sample barcode plus Illumina barcodes. TruSeq adapter sequences and Illumina sample barcodes were added in two successive PCR steps. Sequencing of the TCR alpha and beta cDNA libraries was done on the Illumina HiSeq platform using custom primers. In the original analysis: Unique molecular identifiers were extracted from raw reads with MiGEC, and CDR3 positions were determined with MiXCR. For each individual, recombination models were inferred using an EM algorithm with the repgenHMM and IGoR tools. Shared clonotype analysis was performed with the tcR package in R, normalizing sharing by the product of cloneset sizes. To study raw recombination without the effects of thymic and clonal selection, out-of-frame nonproductive sequences were analyzed. The public reads were quality trimmed at Q25 with fastp and then assembled into clones with MiXCR by TCRdb, keeping productive beta chains. Duplicate CDR3 protein sequences are folded into a single record with the most common DNA and genes. These V and J calls are TCRdb output, not the study's own analysis. The sample yields approximately 490,000 distinct CDR3 sequences; around 22% were counted once. 0.45% to 0.5% of the sample belongs to the ten largest clones.

Only healthy Caucasian donors were included. Three pairs of female monozygotic twins, all aged roughly 18 to 30 years, made up the twin cohort. Positive isolation kits from Invitrogen were used to isolate the CD4+ and CD8+ T cell populations. A further study also used this sample, focusing on yellow fever vaccine responses in identical twins. The second study's authors report: According to the authors, the vaccine-induced T cell response in identical twins seemed to be partly convergent and partly specific to each individual. In the study, vaccine-responding T cell clones were precisely tracked in identical twins.

Specimen: CD4+ T cells sorted from blood. The V and J genes are TRBV24-1 and TRBJ2-1; 10 central nucleotides agree with TRBD2. The sequence came from a woman aged 18 to 35 in good health. CDR3 protein: CATSDRTSGTYNEQFF. The sequenced DNA is TGTGCCACCAGTGATCGGACTAGCGGAACCTACAATGAGCAGTTCTTC.